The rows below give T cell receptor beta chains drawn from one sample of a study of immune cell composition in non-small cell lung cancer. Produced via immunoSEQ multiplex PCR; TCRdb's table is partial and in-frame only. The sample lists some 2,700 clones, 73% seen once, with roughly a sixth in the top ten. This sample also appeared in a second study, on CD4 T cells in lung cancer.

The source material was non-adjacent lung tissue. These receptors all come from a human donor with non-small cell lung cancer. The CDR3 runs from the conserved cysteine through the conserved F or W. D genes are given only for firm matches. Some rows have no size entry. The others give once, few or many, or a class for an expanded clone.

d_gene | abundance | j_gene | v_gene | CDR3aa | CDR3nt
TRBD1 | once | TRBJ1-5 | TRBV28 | CASSSNRQGYDQPQHF | TGTGCCAGCAGCTCGAACAGACAGGGGTACGATCAGCCCCAGCATTTT
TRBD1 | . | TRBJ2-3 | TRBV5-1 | CASSPGTAKDTQYF | TGCGCCAGCAGCCCCGGGACAGCTAAGGATACGCAGTATTTT
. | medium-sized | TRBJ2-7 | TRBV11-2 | CASSYSGGSYEQYF | TGTGCCAGCAGCTATAGCGGAGGTTCCTACGAGCAGTACTTC
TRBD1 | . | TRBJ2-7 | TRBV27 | CASSPGQAHEQYF | TGTGCCAGCAGCCCGGGACAGGCCCACGAGCAGTACTTC
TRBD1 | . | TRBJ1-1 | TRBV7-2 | CASSRTGGVGTEAFF | TGTGCCAGCAGTCGAACAGGGGGCGTCGGCACTGAAGCTTTCTTT
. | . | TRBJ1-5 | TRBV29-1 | CSVRDNYNQPQHF | TGCAGCGTGAGGGACAATTATAATCAGCCCCAGCATTTT
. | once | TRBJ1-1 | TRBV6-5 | CASGSSGGGTEAFF | TGTGCCAGCGGGTCCTCCGGGGGTGGTACTGAAGCTTTCTTT
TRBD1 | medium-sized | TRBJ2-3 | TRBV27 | CASRGGQADTQYF | TGTGCCAGCAGAGGCGGACAGGCAGATACGCAGTATTTT
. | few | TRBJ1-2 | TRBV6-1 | CASSETGRDGYTF | TGTGCCAGCAGCGAGACAGGTCGGGATGGCTACACCTTC
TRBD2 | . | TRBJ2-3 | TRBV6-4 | CASSGGGATDTQYF | TGTGCCAGCAGTGGCGGGGGGGCCACAGATACGCAGTATTTT
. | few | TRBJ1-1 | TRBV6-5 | CASSQGTEAFF | TGTGCCAGCAGTCAGGGCACTGAAGCTTTCTTT
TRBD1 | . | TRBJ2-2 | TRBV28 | CASSPSDREWELFF | TGCGCCAGCAGCCCATCTGACAGGGAGTGGGAGCTGTTTTTT
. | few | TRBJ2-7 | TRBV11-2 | CASTKSYEQYF | TGTGCCAGCACCAAGAGCTACGAGCAGTACTTC
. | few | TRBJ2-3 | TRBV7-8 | CASSPWGPTDTQYF | TGTGCCAGCAGCCCTTGGGGGCCCACAGATACGCAGTATTTT
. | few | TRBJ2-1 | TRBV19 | CASSMRSGYNEQFF | TGTGCCAGTAGTATGCGATCTGGTTACAATGAGCAGTTCTTC
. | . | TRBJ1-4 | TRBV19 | CASSIFAAATNEKLFF | TGTGCCAGTAGTATTTTTGCGGCAGCAACTAATGAAAAACTGTTTTTT
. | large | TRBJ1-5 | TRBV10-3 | CAISEYGGSGQPQHF | TGTGCCATCAGTGAATATGGGGGCTCGGGACAGCCCCAGCATTTT
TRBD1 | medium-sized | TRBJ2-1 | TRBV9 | CASSAQGNSYNEQFF | TGTGCCAGCAGCGCACAGGGGAACTCCTACAATGAGCAGTTCTTC
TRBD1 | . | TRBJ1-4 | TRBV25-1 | CASSGPTGGFEKLFF | TGTGCCAGCAGTGGTCCGACAGGGGGCTTCGAAAAACTGTTTTTT
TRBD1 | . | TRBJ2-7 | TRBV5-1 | CASSPRVTGGDRSYEQYF | TGCGCCAGCAGCCCCCGCGTTACAGGGGGAGACCGCTCCTACGAGCAGTACTTC
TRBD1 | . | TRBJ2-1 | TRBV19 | CASSQGARGEQFF | TGTGCCAGTAGCCAGGGGGCGCGGGGTGAGCAGTTCTTC
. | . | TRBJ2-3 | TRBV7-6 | CASSLVQDRPDTQYF | TGTGCCAGCAGCTTAGTTCAAGACAGGCCAGATACGCAGTATTTT
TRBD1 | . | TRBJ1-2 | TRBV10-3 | CAIGGGQGDGYTF | TGTGCCATCGGGGGAGGACAGGGGGATGGCTACACCTTC
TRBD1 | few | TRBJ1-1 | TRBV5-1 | CASSLASGGTEAFF | TGCGCCAGCAGCTTGGCTTCAGGGGGAACTGAAGCTTTCTTT
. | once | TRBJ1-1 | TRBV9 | CASSVVGVNTEAFF | TGTGCCAGCAGCGTAGTGGGAGTGAACACTGAAGCTTTCTTT
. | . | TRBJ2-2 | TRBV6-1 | CASSGRTGNTGELFF | TGTGCCAGCAGTGGGCGGACTGGCAACACCGGGGAGCTGTTTTTT
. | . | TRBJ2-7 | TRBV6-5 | CASSYSAEGPGEQYF | TGTGCCAGCAGTTACTCGGCGGAGGGGCCTGGCGAGCAGTACTTC
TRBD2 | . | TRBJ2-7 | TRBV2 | CASSRLAGGYEQYF | TGTGCCAGCAGTCGACTAGCGGGCGGGTACGAGCAGTACTTC
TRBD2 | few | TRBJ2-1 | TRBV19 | CASSIASGDYNEQFF | TGTGCCAGTAGTATAGCTAGCGGGGATTACAATGAGCAGTTCTTC